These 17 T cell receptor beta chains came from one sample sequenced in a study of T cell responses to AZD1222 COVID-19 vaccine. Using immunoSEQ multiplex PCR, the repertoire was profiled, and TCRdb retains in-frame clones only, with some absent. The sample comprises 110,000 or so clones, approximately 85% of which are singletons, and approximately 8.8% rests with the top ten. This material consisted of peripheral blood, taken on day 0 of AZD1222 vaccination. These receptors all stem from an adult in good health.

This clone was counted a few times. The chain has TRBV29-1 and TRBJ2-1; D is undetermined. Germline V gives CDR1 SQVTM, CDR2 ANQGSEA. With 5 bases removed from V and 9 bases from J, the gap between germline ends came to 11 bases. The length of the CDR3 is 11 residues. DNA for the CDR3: TGCAGCGTTTTCAGCAACCCTGAGCAGTTCTTC. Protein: CSVFSNPEQFF.

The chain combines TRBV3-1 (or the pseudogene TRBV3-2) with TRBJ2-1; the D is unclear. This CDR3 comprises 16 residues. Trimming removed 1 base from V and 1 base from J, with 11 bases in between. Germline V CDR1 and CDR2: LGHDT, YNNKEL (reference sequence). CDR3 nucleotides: TGTGCCAGCAGCCAAGGTAGCCGAAGGTCCTACAATGAGCAGTTCTTC. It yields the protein CASSQGSRRSYNEQFF.

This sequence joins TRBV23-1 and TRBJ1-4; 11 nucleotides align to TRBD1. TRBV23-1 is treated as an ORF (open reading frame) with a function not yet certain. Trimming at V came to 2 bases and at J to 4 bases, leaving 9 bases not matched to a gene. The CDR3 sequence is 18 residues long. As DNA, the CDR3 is TGCGCCAGCAGTCAACGGCGGGGACAGGGGGTCGGTAATGAAAAACTGTTTTTT. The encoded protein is CASSQRRGQGVGNEKLFF.

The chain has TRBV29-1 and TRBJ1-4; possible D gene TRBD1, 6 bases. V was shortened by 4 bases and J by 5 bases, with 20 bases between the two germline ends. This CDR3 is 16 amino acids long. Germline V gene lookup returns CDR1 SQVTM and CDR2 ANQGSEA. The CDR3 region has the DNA TGCAGCGTTGTCTTGTGGACCGGGACAAAAAATGAAAAACTGTTTTTT. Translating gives CSVVLWTGTKNEKLFF.

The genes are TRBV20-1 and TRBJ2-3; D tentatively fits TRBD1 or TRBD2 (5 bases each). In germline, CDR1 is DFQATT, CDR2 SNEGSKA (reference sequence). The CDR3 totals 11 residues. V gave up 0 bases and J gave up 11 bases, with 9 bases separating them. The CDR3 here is CSARDRGLQYF. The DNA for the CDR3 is TGCAGTGCTAGAGACCGGGGCTTGCAGTATTTT.

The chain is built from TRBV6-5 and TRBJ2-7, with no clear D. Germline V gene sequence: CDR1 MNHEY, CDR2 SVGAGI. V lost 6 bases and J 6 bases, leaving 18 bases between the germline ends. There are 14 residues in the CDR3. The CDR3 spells CASSQRVPPGEQYF. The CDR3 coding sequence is TGTGCCAGCAGCCAACGGGTTCCCCCTGGCGAGCAGTACTTC.

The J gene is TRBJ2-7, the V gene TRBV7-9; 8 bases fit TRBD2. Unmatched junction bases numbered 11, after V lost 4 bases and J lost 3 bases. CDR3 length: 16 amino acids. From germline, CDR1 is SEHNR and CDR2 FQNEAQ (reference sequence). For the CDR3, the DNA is TGTGCCAGCAGCTACCCGGGGGGGGCCGGCGGCTACGAGCAGTACTTC. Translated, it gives CASSYPGGAGGYEQYF.

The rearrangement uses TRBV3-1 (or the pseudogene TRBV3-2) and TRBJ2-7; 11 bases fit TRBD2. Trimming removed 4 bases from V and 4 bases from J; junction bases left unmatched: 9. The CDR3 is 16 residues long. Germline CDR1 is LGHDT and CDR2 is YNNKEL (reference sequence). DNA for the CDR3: TGTGCCAGCAGCCGGATGGGTACTAGCGGGAGTTACGAGCAGTACTTC. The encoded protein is CASSRMGTSGSYEQYF.

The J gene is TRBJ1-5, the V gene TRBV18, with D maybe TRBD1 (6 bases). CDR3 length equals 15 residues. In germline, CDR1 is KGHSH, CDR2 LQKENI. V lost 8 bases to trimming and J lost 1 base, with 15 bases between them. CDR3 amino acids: CASSQGQISNQPQHF. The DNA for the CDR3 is TGTGCCAGCAGCCAAGGACAGATCAGCAATCAGCCCCAGCATTTT.

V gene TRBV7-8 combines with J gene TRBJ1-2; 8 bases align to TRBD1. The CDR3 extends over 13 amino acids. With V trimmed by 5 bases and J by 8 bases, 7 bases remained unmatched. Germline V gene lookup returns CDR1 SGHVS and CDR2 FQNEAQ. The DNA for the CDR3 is TGTGCCAGCAGCCCAGCACAGGGGGACGGCTACACCTTC. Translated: CASSPAQGDGYTF.

The CDR3 DNA reads TGTGCCAGCAGTTACTCGATCCCCCGGGATGAGCAGTTCTTC. Translation gives CASSYSIPRDEQFF. This sequence joins TRBV6-5 and TRBJ2-1; D is ambiguous. In germline, CDR1 is MNHEY, CDR2 SVGAGI. The CDR3 is 14 residues long. Trimming removed 0 bases from V and 8 bases from J, with 11 bases in between.

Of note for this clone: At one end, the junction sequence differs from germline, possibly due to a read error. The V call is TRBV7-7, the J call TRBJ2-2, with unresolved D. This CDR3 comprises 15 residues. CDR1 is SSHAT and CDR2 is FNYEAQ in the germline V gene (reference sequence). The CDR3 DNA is TGTGCTAGCAGCTTAGTTGTAGGGCAAACCGGGGAGCTGTTTTTT. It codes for CASSLVVGQTGELFF. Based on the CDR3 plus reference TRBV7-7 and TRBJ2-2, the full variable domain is GAGVSQSPRYKVTKRGQDVTLRCDPISSHATLYWYQQALGQGPEFLTYFNYEAQPDKSGLPSDRFSAERPEGSISTLTIQRTEQRDSAMYRCASSLVVGQTGELFFGEGSRLTVL.

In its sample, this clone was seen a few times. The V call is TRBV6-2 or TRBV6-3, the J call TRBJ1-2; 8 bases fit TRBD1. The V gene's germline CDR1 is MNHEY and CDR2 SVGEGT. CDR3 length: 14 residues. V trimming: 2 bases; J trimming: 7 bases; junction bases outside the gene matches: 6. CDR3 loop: CASSYLGQGGGYTF. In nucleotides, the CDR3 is TGTGCCAGCAGTTACCTCGGACAGGGAGGTGGCTACACCTTC.

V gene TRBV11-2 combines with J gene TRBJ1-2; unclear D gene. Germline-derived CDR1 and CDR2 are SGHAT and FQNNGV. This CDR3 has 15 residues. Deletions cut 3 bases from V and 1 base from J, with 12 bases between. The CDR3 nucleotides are TGTGCCAGCAGCTTCGGAAACTCCTATAACTATGGCTACACCTTC. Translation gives CASSFGNSYNYGYTF. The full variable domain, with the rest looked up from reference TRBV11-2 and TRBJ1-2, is EAGVAQSPRYKIIEKRQSVAFWCNPISGHATLYWYQQILGQGPKLLIQFQNNGVVDDSQLPKDRFSAERLKGVDSTLKIQPAKLEDSAVYLCASSFGNSYNYGYTFGSGTRLTVV.

The CDR3: CASSPLNSPLHF. The CDR3 DNA reads as TGTGCCAGCTCACCATTGAATTCACCCCTCCACTTT. V gene TRBV18 combines with J gene TRBJ1-6, with D uncertain. The CDR3 sequence is 12 residues long. Germline V lookup: CDR1 KGHSH, CDR2 LQKENI. Trimming pared 2 bases from V and 7 bases from J, leaving 3 bases between.

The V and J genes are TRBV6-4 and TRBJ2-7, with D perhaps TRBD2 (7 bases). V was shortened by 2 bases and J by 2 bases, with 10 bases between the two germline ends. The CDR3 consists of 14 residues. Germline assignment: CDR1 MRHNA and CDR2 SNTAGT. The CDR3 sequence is CASSDPGGAYEQYF. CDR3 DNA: TGTGCCAGCAGTGACCCGGGGGGCGCCTACGAGCAGTACTTC.

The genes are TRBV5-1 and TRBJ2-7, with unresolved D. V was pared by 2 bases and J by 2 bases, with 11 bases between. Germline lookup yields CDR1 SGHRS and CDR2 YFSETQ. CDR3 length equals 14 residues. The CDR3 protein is CASSLDKAPYEQYF. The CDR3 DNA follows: TGCGCCAGCAGCTTAGACAAGGCCCCCTACGAGCAGTACTTC.